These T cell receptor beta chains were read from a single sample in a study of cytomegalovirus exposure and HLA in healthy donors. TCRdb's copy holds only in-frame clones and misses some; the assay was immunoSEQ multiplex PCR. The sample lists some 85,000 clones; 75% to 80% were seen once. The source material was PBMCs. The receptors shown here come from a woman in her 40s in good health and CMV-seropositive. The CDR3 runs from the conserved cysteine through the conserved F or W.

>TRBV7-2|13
CASSPSGTNEQFF
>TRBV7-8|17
CASRRDRGPGRTDTQYF
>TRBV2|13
CASSDAQNTEAFF
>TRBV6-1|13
CASSDPRGTEAFF
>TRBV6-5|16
CASSYSWTGTNYGYTF
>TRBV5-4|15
CASSVGQGGWETQYF
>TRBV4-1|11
CASSHGWEQYF
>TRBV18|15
CASSPAGTGYYGYTF
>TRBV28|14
CASRKDRGGNTIYF
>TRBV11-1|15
CASSLTGQGGTEAFF
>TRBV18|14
CASSPPTVNEKLFF
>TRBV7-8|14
CASSQLAGIREQFF
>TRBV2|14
CASLALAVTGELFF
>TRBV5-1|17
CASSSTDRTATNEELFF
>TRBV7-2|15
CASSTFRGTGNTIYF
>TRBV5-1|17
CASSLGGSGGVQETQYF
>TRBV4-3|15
CASSDGTGVYNEQFF
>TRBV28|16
CASSSLAGAIVYEQYF
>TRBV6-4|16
CASSDSRQGSYNEQFF
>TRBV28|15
CASSRGLAEYNEQFF
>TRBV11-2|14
CASSFGGLYNEQFF
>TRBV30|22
CAWSVGSPLPGTGKKPTDTQYF
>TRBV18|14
CASTLAGVTDTQYF
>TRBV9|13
CASSVAGTYEQYF
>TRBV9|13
CASSKDNGDEQFF
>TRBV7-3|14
CASSRGQGEETQYF
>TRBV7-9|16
CASSPPVAGNRNEQFF
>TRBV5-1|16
CASSSLAGGPRETQYF
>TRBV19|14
CASSIGGQAGTQYF
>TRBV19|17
CASSIGTGNLKNTEAFF
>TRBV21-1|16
CASSKPNRGFPYEQYF
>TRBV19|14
CASSKALQGYEQYF
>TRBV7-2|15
CASSELAGLTYEQYF
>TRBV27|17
CASSLGGHRDYTGELFF
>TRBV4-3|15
CASSQVIAGTYEQYF
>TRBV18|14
CASSPFGQSEKLFF
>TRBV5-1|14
CASHASGEIYEQYF
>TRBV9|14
CASSASDRGYGYTF
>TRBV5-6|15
CASSLQGAKIQPQHF
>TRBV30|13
CAWSVHSSYEQYF
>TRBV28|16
CASSSYSGRDYNEQFF
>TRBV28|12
CASNSWGVGAFF
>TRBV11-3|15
CASSLAAGPSYEQYF
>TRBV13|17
CASSDGTSGSLHNEQFF
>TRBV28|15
CASNLRRAGQETQYF
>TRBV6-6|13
CASSELEPDTQYF
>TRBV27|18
CASSSRADRAFYHQPQHF
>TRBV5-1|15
CASSLEQSSGNTIYF
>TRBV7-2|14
CASSLPGLNYGYTF
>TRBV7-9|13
CASSLQGWETQYF
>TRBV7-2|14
CASSLGLSADTQYF
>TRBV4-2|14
CASSRGREGETQYF
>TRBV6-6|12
CASSITAYEQYF
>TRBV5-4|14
CASSRTSGSYEQYF